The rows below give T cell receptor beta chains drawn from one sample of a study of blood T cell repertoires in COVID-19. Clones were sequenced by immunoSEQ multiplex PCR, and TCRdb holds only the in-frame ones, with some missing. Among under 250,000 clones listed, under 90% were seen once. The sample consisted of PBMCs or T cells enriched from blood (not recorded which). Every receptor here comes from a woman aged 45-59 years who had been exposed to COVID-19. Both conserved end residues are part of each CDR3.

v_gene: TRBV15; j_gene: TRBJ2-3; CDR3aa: CATSRALAGGRTDTQYF
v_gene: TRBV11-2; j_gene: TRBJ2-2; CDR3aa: CASSLAFTGELFF
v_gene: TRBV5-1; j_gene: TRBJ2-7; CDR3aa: CASSATLAGDPYEQYF
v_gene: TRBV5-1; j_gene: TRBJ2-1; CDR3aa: CASSLVVARSYNEQFF
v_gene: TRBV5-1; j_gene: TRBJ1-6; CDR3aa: CASSLDNPGTGNSPLHF
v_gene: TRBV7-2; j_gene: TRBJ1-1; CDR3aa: CASSLAGANTEAFF
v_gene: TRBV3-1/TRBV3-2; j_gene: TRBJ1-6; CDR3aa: CASSQGPDGNSPLHF
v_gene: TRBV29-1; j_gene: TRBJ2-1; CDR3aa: CSVERKRGGEQFF
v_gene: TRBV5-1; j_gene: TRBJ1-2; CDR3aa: CASSLIKGGYTF
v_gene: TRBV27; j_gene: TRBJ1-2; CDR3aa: CASSLEGHGYTF
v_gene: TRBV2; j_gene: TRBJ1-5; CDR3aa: CASNLDIKQPQHF
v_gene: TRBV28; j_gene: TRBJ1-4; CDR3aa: CASSVYRGNEKLFF